This TCR beta chain was identified during a study of T-cell reconstitution after alpha-beta-depleted transplantation in children. Notes on the study in general: Some patients owed their high day-60 TCRbeta diversity to surviving recipient T cells and thymic progenitors. Two months or so post-transplant, alpha-beta T cells reportedly derived from several hundred expanded graft clones.

As regards this clonotype: The antigen is unknown.

The TCRbeta library incorporated unique molecular identifiers. TCRdb reprocessed the PCR reads with MiXCR, giving one entry per CDR3 protein. The repertoire holds hundreds of thousands of distinct CDR3 sequences, 13% seen once, with 2% to 2.5% in the top ten. Germline CDR1 is LGHNT and CDR2 is FRNRAP. V trimming: 0 bases; J trimming: 0 bases; junction bases outside the gene matches: 3. There are 19 residues in the CDR3. The source of this sequence is a male patient younger than 18 who had a stem cell transplant for acute myeloid leukemia, so the T cells may come from the graft donor. V usage is TRBV12-5 and J usage is TRBJ2-1; 15 bases fit TRBD2. This sample comprised PBMCs, mostly from graft donor cells, obtained 360 days after TCRalphabeta/CD19-depleted stem cell transplant. The CDR3 DNA is TGTGCTAGTGGTTTGGTCGGACTAGCGGGAGGGAGCTCCTACAATGAGCAGTTCTTC. Residues: CASGLVGLAGGSSYNEQFF.